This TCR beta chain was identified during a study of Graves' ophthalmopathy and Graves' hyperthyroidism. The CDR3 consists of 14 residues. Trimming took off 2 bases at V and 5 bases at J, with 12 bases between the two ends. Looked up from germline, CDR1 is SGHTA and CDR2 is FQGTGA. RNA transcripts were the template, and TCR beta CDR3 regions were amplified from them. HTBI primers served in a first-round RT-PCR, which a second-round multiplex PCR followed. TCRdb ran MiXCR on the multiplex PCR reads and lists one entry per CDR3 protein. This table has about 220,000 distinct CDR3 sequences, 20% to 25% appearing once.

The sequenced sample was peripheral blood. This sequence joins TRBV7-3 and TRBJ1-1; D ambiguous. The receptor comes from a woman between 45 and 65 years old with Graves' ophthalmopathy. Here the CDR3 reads CASSLGPGGTEAFF. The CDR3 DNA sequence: TGTGCCAGCAGCTTAGGACCCGGTGGGACTGAAGCTTTCTTT.